The 2 T cell receptor beta chains listed next were all sequenced from one sample in a study of cytomegalovirus exposure and HLA in healthy donors. Use of 60 Vbeta and 13 Jbeta primers characterized the PCR. Repertoires were generated with immunoSEQ multiplex PCR, while TCRdb's copy carries only in-frame clones and drops some. The table records approximately 69,000 clones, 74% of them present only once. The sample comprised PBMCs. Receptor source: a woman in her twenties or thirties in good health and CMV-seropositive.

As DNA, the CDR3 is TGTGCCAGCAGCTTCACTAGCGGGAGCAATGAGCAGTTCTTC. It codes for CASSFTSGSNEQFF. This chain connects TRBV13 to TRBJ2-1; TRBD2 agrees at 11 bases. The V and J ends lost 3 bases and 6 bases, in that order; junction bases with no gene match: 1. This CDR3 has 14 amino acids. CDR1 is PRHDT, CDR2 FYEKMQ, per germline (reference sequence). Drawing the rest from reference TRBV13 and TRBJ2-1, the complete variable domain is AAGVIQSPRHLIKEKRETATLKCYPIPRHDTVYWYQQGPGQDPQFLISFYEKMQSDKGSIPDRFSAQQFSDYHSELNMSSLELGDSALYFCASSFTSGSNEQFFGPGTRLTVL.

V is TRBV5-4 and J is TRBJ2-1; no definite D call. V shed 4 bases and J shed 3 bases, with 5 bases lying between them. Germline CDR1 and CDR2: SGHNT and YYREEE (reference sequence). The CDR3 has 12 amino acids. CDR3 nucleotide sequence: TGTGCCAGCAGCCGCGACTACAATGAGCAGTTCTTC. This gives the protein CASSRDYNEQFF.